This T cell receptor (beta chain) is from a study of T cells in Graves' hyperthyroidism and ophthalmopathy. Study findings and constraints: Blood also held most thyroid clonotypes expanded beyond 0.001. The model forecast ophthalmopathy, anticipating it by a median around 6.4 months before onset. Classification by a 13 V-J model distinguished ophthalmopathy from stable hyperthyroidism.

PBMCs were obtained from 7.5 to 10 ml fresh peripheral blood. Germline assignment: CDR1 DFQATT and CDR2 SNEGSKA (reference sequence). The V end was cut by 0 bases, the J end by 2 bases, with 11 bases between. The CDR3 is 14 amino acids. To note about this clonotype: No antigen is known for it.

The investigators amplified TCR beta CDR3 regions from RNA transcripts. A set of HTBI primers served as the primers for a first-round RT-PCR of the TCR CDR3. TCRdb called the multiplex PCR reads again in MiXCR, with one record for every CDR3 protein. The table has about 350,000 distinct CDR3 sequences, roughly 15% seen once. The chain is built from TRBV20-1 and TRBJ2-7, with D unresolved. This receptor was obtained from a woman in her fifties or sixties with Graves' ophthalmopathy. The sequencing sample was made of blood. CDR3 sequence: CSARDLLNTYEQYF. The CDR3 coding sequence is TGCAGTGCTAGAGATCTCCTGAATACCTACGAGCAGTACTTC.